A few counts support the clone carrying this T cell receptor (beta chain). Antigen specificity is unknown. Authors of the study amplified TCR beta CDR3 regions from RNA transcripts. A first-round RT-PCR of the TCR CDR3 used the HTBI primer set. Each CDR3 protein gets one entry after TCRdb re-called the multiplex PCR reads with MiXCR. The top ten clones hold approximately 7.5% of a sample with around 450,000 distinct CDR3 sequences, less than 20% of them seen once. This sample is drawn from a study of T cells in Graves' hyperthyroidism and ophthalmopathy. The wider study: The initial diagnosis was the point when peripheral blood was collected, ahead of any treatment.

Newly diagnosed hyperthyroidism patients aged 18 to 65 years had disease lasting under 2 months. Germline assignment: CDR1 MNHEY and CDR2 SMNVEV (reference sequence). The V and J ends lost 2 bases and 4 bases respectively, with 8 bases between them. This CDR3 region has 13 residues. General study results and limits: Most clonotypes expanded in the thyroid (above 0.001) were also present in blood.

This rearrangement joins TRBV27 to TRBJ1-2, with unresolved D. Sequenced material: blood. The receptor's source is a woman under 30 with Graves' hyperthyroidism. Written as DNA, the CDR3 is TGTGCCAGCAGTTTAAGGGCGGGCTATGGCTACACCTTC. It codes for CASSLRAGYGYTF.